The subject of this entry is one T cell receptor (beta chain). Its antigen is as yet unknown. Assay: immunoSEQ multiplex PCR; the TCRdb copy retains only in-frame clones and omits some. The sample holds over 10,000 clones, 66% seen once. Germline CDR1 reads KGHSH; CDR2 reads LQKENI. The CDR3 length is 12 residues. Trimming took off 4 bases at V and 8 bases at J, with 11 bases between the two ends. The data are from a study of tumor-infiltrating lymphocytes in localized non-small cell lung cancer. Background on the study: Patients included smokers and never-smokers with various histologies, some sampled after neoadjuvant chemotherapy. General study results and limits: Not all patients were TCR sequenced, owing to tissue quantity. Technical variation could not be separated from intratumor heterogeneity here. No link was found between tumor T-cell fraction and recurrence-free survival.

V usage is TRBV18 and J usage is TRBJ1-1; no reliable D call. The source material was lung tumor tissue. This TCR was sampled from a human donor with non-small cell lung cancer. The CDR3 DNA reads TGTGCCAGCTCACTAAGGGAAGCCGAAGCTTTCTTT. Its protein is CASSLREAEAFF.